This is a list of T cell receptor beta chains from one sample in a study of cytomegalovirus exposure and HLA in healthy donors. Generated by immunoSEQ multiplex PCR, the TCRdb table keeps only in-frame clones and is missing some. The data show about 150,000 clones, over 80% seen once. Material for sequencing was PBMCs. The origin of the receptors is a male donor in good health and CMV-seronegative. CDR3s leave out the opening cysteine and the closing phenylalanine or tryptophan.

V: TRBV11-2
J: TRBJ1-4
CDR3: ASSLGGQLNEKLF

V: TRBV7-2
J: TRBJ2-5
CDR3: ASSFTIGSTTQY

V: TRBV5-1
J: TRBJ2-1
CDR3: ASSLGLGAWYNEQF

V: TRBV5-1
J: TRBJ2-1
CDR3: ASSFLAGSSYNEQF

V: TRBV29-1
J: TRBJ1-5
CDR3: SVLSGDTGRNQPQH

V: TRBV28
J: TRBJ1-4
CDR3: ASTAWGQGHF

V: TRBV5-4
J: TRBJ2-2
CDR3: ASSLMGANTGELF

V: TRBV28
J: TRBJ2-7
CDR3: ASSFPPATGSYEQY

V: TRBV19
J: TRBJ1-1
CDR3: ASSIDLRGWKAF

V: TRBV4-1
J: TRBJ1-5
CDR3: ASSQEVPGRHQPQH

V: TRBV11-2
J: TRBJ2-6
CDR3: ASSLKLSGANVLT